This record covers a single T cell receptor beta chain. In its sample, this clonotype was seen a few times. Its specific antigen is unknown. The record has no base qualities; no much larger clone is one base away. This record comes from a study of T-cell reconstitution after alpha-beta-depleted transplantation in children (dated by TCRdb to 2015 to 2016). Regarding the study in general: T-cell immune reconstitution after TCRalphabeta/CD19-depleted allogeneic hematopoietic cell transplantation in children was quantitatively tracked in the study by means of TCR repertoire profiling.

V is cut by 2 bases and J by 4 bases, and the space between the germline ends is 8 bases. The CDR3 covers 13 residues, taking in both the cysteine and the phenylalanine. Only the CDR3 region is kept as DNA, spanning 39 bases read in frame from base 1. From the germline V gene, CDR1 is MNHEY and CDR2 is SVGAGI. The library was built by means of PCR. Sequencer: Illumina HiSeq 2500. TCR library preparation used molecular barcoding, with unique molecular identifiers applied to normalize quantification of the TCRbeta repertoire. TCRdb's own reprocessing of the public reads used fastp at Q25 and MiXCR and kept productive beta chains. Every CDR3 protein is listed once, alongside the most common genes and DNA of its rows. For this sample there are over 550,000 distinct CDR3 sequences; roughly 10% appear just once. Around 4% of the sample is in the top ten clones.

The sequence joins TRBV6-5 to TRBJ1-1, with a weak D call of TRBD1 (5 bases match). This TCR was recovered from a human donor who donated a stem cell graft to a child with acute myeloid leukemia. Specimen: PBMCs from the stem cell graft donor, collected from the stem cell graft. The CDR3: CASSYPGVTEAFF. The sequence in DNA is TGTGCCAGCAGTTACCCGGGGGTCACTGAAGCTTTCTTT.